This T cell receptor beta chain was recorded in a study of T cells after yellow fever vaccination. Study findings and constraints: FACS-sorted repertoires could harbor abundant contaminating bulk-population clonotypes. Clonotypes shared by both compartments, CD4 and CD8, made up a small share. Primary-vaccination clones mostly resurfaced post-booster (more than 95% CD4, just under 90% CD8).

The authors made TCR cDNA by 5'RACE template switching, adding a universal primer site and UMIs. TCRdb processed the 5' RACE reads anew with MiXCR; each CDR3 protein has one entry. The sample shows about 340,000 distinct CDR3 sequences, around 13% of them seen only once. Per the germline V gene, CDR1 is LGHNA and CDR2 is YSLEER. Trimming at V came to 1 base and at J to 1 base, leaving 3 bases not matched to a gene. CDR3 length equals 15 residues. As for this clonotype: Its specificity is not known.

The V gene is TRBV4-3, the J gene TRBJ2-5, with 7 nucleotides matching TRBD1. The clonotype originates from a young man who received the YFV17D yellow fever vaccine. The source material was CD4+ T cells sorted from PBMCs, sampled 15 days after the yellow fever booster vaccination. The chain's CDR3 is CASSQATGSQETQYF. DNA for the CDR3: TGCGCCAGCAGCCAAGCGACAGGGTCCCAAGAGACCCAGTACTTC.